This T cell receptor (beta chain) stems from a study of blood T cell repertoires in COVID-19. This clone was recorded a few times. Per the study methods: Researchers report that nucleated cell counts were estimated from reference gene primer amplification. The table came from immunoSEQ multiplex PCR; TCRdb's copy has only in-frame clones and leaves some out. For V, J and clone size, that table is used; D and trimming come from the DNA. The sample includes some 7,500 clones, about 82% of them seen just once. This CDR3 region has 15 residues. Germline lookup yields CDR1 MNHEY and CDR2 SVGEGT. V shed 6 bases and J shed 8 bases, with 22 bases lying between them.

The chain recombines TRBV6-2 or TRBV6-3 with TRBJ1-1, with D possibly being TRBD1 (6 bases). Sample: peripheral blood. The origin of this receptor is an older woman with active COVID-19. Written as DNA, the CDR3 is TGTGCCAGCAGCCTACCAACCCTTTGGACAGACGAAGCTTTCTTT. It encodes CASSLPTLWTDEAFF.